This T cell receptor (beta chain) was retrieved from a study of cytomegalovirus exposure and HLA in healthy donors. Study in general: Researchers found that under 90% of some 400 genotyped donors fell within the Caucasian-associated ancestry cluster.

Looked up from germline, CDR1 is MGHRA and CDR2 is YSYEKL. The CDR3 is 14 amino acids. The germline V and J ends were trimmed by 0 bases and 2 bases, with 7 bases remaining between them. Primers included in the PCR were 60 Vbeta and 13 Jbeta primers. As processed by the authors: The authors later counted 70 million to 85 million unique TCR beta chains, 8.5 million to 13 million of them shared. The method was immunoSEQ multiplex PCR; TCRdb's version includes in-frame clones alone and lacks a portion of them. V, J and clone size reflect that table, while D and trimming were determined from the DNA. The table records about 94,000 clones, 78% of them present only once.

The material sequenced was PBMCs. The chain couples TRBV4-1 to TRBJ1-2; unclear D gene. The receptor's source is an older woman in good health and CMV-seronegative. The CDR3 reads CASSQDQANYGYTF. In DNA, the CDR3 is TGCGCCAGCAGCCAAGACCAGGCGAACTATGGCTACACCTTC.